This T cell receptor beta chain was identified in a study of T cell repertoires in cytomegalovirus infection. Across the whole study: The public TCR beta signatures pointed to both CMV infection and matching HLA type.

As regards this clonotype: The antigen remains unidentified.

Looked up from germline, CDR1 is SGDLS and CDR2 is YYNGEE. The CDR3 sequence is 11 residues long. V was pared by 4 bases and J by 6 bases, with 7 bases between. MiXCR, run by TCRdb on the reads, gives a single entry per CDR3 protein. The sample records 830,000 or so distinct CDR3 sequences, around a third being singletons. Sequencing was performed on cultured CD8+ T cells from PBMCs, taken from culture after CMV antigen stimulation. The TCR originated in a human donor in good health (CMV status not recorded). Some clones in this sample may be carry-over from other donors' samples. J is TRBJ1-1 and V is TRBV9; D is unresolved. DNA of the CDR3: TGTGCCAGCAGCCCTGCCTCTGAAGCTTTCTTT. This codes for CASSPASEAFF.